This note documents a single T cell receptor beta chain sequence. The antigen is unknown. The data derive from a study of blood T cells in healthy people across ages. The study, taken as a whole, reports: Leaving the PBMCs unsorted stopped any conclusive comparison of naive versus antigen-experienced cells.

The authors ran a second PCR of 7 to 11 cycles using a sample-barcoded 5' primer and a J-beta primer mix. One entry per CDR3 protein results from TCRdb running MiXCR on the 5' RACE reads. This table has roughly 800,000 distinct CDR3 sequences, under 40% appearing once. In germline, CDR1 is LGHNA, CDR2 YSLEER. V lost 7 bases to trimming and J lost 0 bases, with 14 bases between them. The CDR3 extends over 15 amino acids. Healthy individuals of Caucasian origin from Russia, aged roughly 6 to 100, served as donors. Material for sequencing was blood. V is TRBV4-3 and J is TRBJ2-3; D perhaps matches TRBD2 (5 bases). The origin of this receptor is a man aged 18 to 29 in good health. The CDR3 DNA follows: TGCGCCAGCACCCTAGGGCGGGCTAGCACAGATACGCAGTATTTT. This translates into CASTLGRASTDTQYF.